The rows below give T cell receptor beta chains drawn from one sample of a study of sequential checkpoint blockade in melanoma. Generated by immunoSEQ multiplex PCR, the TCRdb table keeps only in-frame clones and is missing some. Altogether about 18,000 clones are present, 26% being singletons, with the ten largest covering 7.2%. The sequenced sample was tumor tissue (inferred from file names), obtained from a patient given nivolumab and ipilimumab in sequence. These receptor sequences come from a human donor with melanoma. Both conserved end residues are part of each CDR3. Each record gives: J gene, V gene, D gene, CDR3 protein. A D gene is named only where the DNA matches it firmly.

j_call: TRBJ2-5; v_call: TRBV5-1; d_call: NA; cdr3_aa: CASSLGVAKETQYF
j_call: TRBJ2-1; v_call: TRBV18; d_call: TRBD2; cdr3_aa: CASSPPGVAGGPYNEQFF
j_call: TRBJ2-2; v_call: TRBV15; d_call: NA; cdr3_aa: CATSRVTANTGELFF
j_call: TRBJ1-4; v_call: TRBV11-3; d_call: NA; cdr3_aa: CASRGGLALNEKLFF
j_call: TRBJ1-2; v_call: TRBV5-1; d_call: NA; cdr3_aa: CASSPKAGAKEGYTF
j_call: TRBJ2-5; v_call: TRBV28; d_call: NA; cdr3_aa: CASSLGGPGETQYF
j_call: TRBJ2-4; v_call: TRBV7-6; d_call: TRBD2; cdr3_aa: CASTLGGAKNIQYF
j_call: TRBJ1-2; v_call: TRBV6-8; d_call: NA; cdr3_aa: CASSYSGRNYGYTF
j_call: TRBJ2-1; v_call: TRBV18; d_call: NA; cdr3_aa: CASSLGVGEHNEQFF
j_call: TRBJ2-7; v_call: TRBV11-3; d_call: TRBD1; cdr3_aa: CASSGTGSSYEQYF
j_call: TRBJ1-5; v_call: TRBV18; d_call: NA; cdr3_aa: CASSDRISNQPQHF
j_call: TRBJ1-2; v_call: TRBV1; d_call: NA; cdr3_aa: CASSQYSGTGGRYGYTF
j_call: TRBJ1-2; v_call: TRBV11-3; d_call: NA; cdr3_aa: CASSLDWINYGYTF
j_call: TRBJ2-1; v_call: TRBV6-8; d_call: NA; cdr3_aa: CASSYLQNEQFF
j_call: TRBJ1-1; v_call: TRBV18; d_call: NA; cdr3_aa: CASSQVGMNTEAFF
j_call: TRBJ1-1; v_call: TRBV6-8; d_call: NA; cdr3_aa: CASTKSTGPEAFF
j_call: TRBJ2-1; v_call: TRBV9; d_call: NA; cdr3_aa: CASSRTAYNEQFF
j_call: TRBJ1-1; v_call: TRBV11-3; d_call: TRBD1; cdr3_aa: CASSHGQENTEAFF
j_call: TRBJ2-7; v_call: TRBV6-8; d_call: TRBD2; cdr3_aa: CASSATSGGAYEQYF
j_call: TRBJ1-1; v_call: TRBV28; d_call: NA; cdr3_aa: CASSPDIWGTEAFF
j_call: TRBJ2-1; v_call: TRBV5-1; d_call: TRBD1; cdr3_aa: CASSEGQAHFLFYNEQFF
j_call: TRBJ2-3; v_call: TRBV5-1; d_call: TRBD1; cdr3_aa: CASSPGQGLPGTDTQYF